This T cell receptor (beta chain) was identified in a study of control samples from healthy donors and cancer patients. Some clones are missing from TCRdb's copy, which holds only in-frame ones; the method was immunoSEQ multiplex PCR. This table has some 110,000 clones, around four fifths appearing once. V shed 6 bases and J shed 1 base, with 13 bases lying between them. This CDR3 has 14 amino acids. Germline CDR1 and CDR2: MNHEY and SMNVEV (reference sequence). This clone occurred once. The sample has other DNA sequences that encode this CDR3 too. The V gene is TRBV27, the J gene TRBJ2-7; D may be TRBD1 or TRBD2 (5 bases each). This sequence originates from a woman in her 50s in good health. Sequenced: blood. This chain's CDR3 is CASSSLGPSYEQYF. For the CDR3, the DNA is TGTGCCAGCAGCTCCCTGGGACCATCCTACGAGCAGTACTTC.